The 29 T cell receptor beta chains below all came from one sample that was sequenced in a study of shared clonotypes between healthy human individuals. TCRdb keeps only in-frame clones here, not all; method: immunoSEQ multiplex PCR. This repertoire shows 650,000 to 800,000 clones, 72% found once; its top ten account for approximately 1.8%. The sample comprised memory CD4+ T cells sorted from blood. Documented subset: CD45RA-negative fraction. The origin of the receptors is a woman in her 30s in good health.

This chain uses TRBV2 with TRBJ1-3; D not resolved. Germline V gene lookup returns CDR1 SNHLY and CDR2 FYNNEI. Trimming took 4 bases from V and 8 from J, leaving 9 bases between them. The CDR3 is 12 amino acids. CDR3 region: CASSGGLHTIYF. DNA of the CDR3: TGTGCCAGCAGTGGAGGTTTGCACACCATATATTTT.

On this clone itself: The junction does not match germline at one end; this may be a read error. The V gene is TRBV2, the J gene TRBJ2-7; D is ambiguous. The germline gives CDR1 SNHLY, CDR2 FYNNEI. This CDR3 spans 12 amino acids. CDR3 in DNA: TGTGCCAGCAAAGAGCTCTCCCACGAGCAGTACTTC. This encodes CASKELSHEQYF.

The chain couples TRBV7-9 to TRBJ2-2; a possible D gene is TRBD1 (6 bases). Germline CDR1 SEHNR, CDR2 FQNEAQ (reference sequence). The CDR3 totals 13 residues. Trimming stripped 5 bases from V and 6 bases from J, with 10 bases between. CDR3 protein: CASSAAGAGELFF. The CDR3 DNA sequence: TGTGCCAGCAGCGCCGCAGGGGCCGGGGAGCTGTTTTTT.

Note on this clone: A far larger clone differs by one base, so this is likely a read error. Distinct nucleotide sequences in the sample also encode this CDR3. The chain recombines TRBV11-2 with TRBJ1-3, with D unresolved. Germline V gene data show CDR1 as SGHAT and CDR2 as FQNNGV. Trimming pared 0 bases from V and 3 bases from J, leaving 0 bases between. This CDR3 contains 12 residues. The chain's CDR3 is CASSLDGNTIYF. CDR3 DNA: TGTGCCAGCAGCTTAGATGGAAACACCATATATTTT.

On this clone itself: The same CDR3 is also encoded by other DNA sequences in this sample. The chain joins TRBV27 to TRBJ2-7; 8 nucleotides match TRBD1. The CDR3 is made up of 13 amino acids. Unmatched junction bases numbered 5, after V lost 6 bases and J lost 4 bases. Germline-derived CDR1 and CDR2 are MNHEY and SMNVEV (reference sequence). The CDR3 nucleotides read TGTGCCAGCAGGAGCAGGGGGCCGTACGAGCAGTACTTC. This translates into CASRSRGPYEQYF.

The chain is built from TRBV6-1 and TRBJ1-4; a possible D gene is TRBD1 (5 bases). CDR1 is MNHNS, CDR2 SASEGT, per germline. Trimming removed 4 bases from V and 1 base from J, with 7 bases in between. This CDR3 has 14 amino acids. The CDR3 here is CASSVRGTNEKLFF. The CDR3 nucleotides are TGTGCCAGCAGTGTAAGGGGAACTAATGAAAAACTGTTTTTT.

The chain uses TRBV7-9 and TRBJ1-2; D is uncertain. Germline loops: CDR1 SEHNR, CDR2 FQNEAQ (reference sequence). This CDR3 spans 12 amino acids. V dropped 2 bases and J dropped 4 bases, with 5 bases sitting between them. CDR3 loop: CASSLPSYGYTF. The CDR3, as DNA: TGTGCCAGCAGCTTACCTTCCTATGGCTACACCTTC.

Only a few counts were recorded for this clone. CDR3 loop: CASSPRTSGRVEQYF. The CDR3 DNA is TGTGCCAGCAGTCCCAGGACTAGCGGGAGGGTTGAGCAGTACTTC. The chain employs TRBV2 and TRBJ2-7; 15 nucleotides align to TRBD2. J gave up 7 bases and V 5 bases, and 6 bases lay outside the gene matches. Germline V gene sequence: CDR1 SNHLY, CDR2 FYNNEI. This CDR3 comprises 15 residues.

The chain uses TRBV18 and TRBJ1-5, with TRBD1 matching over 9 bases. This CDR3 has 14 residues. V was clipped by 6 bases and J by 5 bases; unmatched bases: 5. Germline-derived CDR1 and CDR2 are KGHSH and LQKENI. CDR3 residues: CASSSTGGDQPQHF. The CDR3 coding sequence is TGTGCCAGCTCGTCGACAGGGGGTGATCAGCCCCAGCATTTT.

This clone was recorded at least ten times. The chain recombines TRBV28 with TRBJ1-2; no clear D gene. Trimming cost V 6 bases and J 7 bases, with 21 bases left between them. Germline values: CDR1 MDHEN, CDR2 SYDVKM. The CDR3 has 15 residues. In DNA form, the CDR3 reads TGTGCCAGCAGCCTCGGGCCAGCCCATCGGGGTGGCTACACCTTC. It encodes CASSLGPAHRGGYTF.

The genes are TRBV7-2 and TRBJ2-7; 8 nucleotides match TRBD2. In germline, CDR1 is SGHTA, CDR2 FQGNSA. There are 14 residues in the CDR3. V trimming: 4 bases; J trimming: 4 bases; junction bases outside the gene matches: 6. Here the CDR3 DNA reads TGTGCCAGCAGCTATAGCCCTAGCGGGTACGAGCAGTACTTC. This translates into CASSYSPSGYEQYF.

The chain couples TRBV9 to TRBJ2-7; D is ambiguous. CDR3 length equals 15 residues. With 3 bases removed from V and 3 bases from J, the gap between germline ends came to 16 bases. The germline CDR1 and CDR2 sequences are SGDLS and YYNGEE. The CDR3 loop is CASSADISPFYEQYF. CDR3 DNA: TGTGCCAGCAGCGCCGACATCTCCCCCTTCTACGAGCAGTACTTC.

V gene TRBV11-2 combines with J gene TRBJ2-1; D may be TRBD1 (6 bases). The V end lost 6 bases, the J end lost 1 base, and 13 bases lay between the germline ends. The CDR3 covers 15 residues. CDR1 SGHAT and CDR2 FQNNGV come from the germline V gene. CDR3 sequence reads: CASRQLRGSYNEQFF. The CDR3 DNA follows: TGTGCCAGCAGACAACTCAGGGGATCCTACAATGAGCAGTTCTTC.

Only a few counts were recorded for this clone. The chain carries TRBV2 and TRBJ2-1; tentative D call: TRBD1 (6 bases). The germline V and J ends were trimmed by 5 bases and 4 bases, with 15 bases remaining between them. The CDR3 runs 15 residues. Per the germline V gene, CDR1 is SNHLY and CDR2 is FYNNEI. CDR3 nucleotide sequence: TGTGCCAGCAGTAATCAGGGGATAGCATACAATGAGCAGTTCTTC. Protein sequence: CASSNQGIAYNEQFF. Combining the CDR3 with reference TRBV2 and TRBJ2-1 gives the whole variable domain EPEVTQTPSHQVTQMGQEVILRCVPISNHLYFYWYRQILGQKVEFLVSFYNNEISEKSEIFDDQFSVERPDGSNFTLKIRSTKLEDSAMYFCASSNQGIAYNEQFFGPGTRLTVL.

This chain joins TRBV28 and TRBJ2-7; maybe TRBD1 (5 bases). V was pared by 6 bases and J by 4 bases, with 10 bases between. Germline CDR1 reads MDHEN; CDR2 reads SYDVKM. This CDR3 has 12 residues. This chain's CDR3 is CASRRQFYEQYF. CDR3 in DNA: TGTGCCAGCAGGAGACAGTTTTACGAGCAGTACTTC.

The gene calls are TRBV5-1 and TRBJ2-7; D possibly matches TRBD1 or TRBD2 (7 bases each). V was clipped by 4 bases and J by 4 bases, with 18 bases between them. CDR3 length equals 15 residues. Germline V gene sequence: CDR1 SGHRS, CDR2 YFSETQ. For the CDR3, the DNA is TGCGCCAGCAGCGGGGGGGACAGCACCGTTTACGAGCAGTACTTC. Its translation is CASSGGDSTVYEQYF.

This clone was seen more than once but under ten times. The CDR3 region is CASSQDHGTSDEQYF. CDR3 DNA sequence: TGTGCCAGCAGCCAAGATCACGGGACTAGCGATGAGCAGTACTTC. This rearrangement joins TRBV5-4 to TRBJ2-7; 10 nucleotides align to TRBD2. V lost 4 bases and J lost 7; bases outside the gene matches: 11. The CDR3 covers 15 residues. Germline V gene data show CDR1 as SGHNT and CDR2 as YYREEE (reference sequence).

The sample holds one count of this clone. V and J are TRBV5-1 and TRBJ2-7, with D uncertain. CDR1 is SGHRS, CDR2 YFSETQ, per germline. The CDR3 runs 15 residues. Trimming took off 4 bases at V and 3 bases at J, with 17 bases between the two ends. CDR3 protein: CASSHSRTLIYEQYF. CDR3 nucleotides: TGCGCCAGCAGCCACAGCAGAACCCTTATCTACGAGCAGTACTTC.

The table lists this clone with many counts. The chain employs TRBV5-6 and TRBJ2-7; D gene uncertain. CDR3 size: 13 residues. Germline V lookup: CDR1 SGHDT, CDR2 YYEEEE. Trimming pared 3 bases from V and 1 base from J, leaving 8 bases between. CDR3 nucleotide sequence: TGTGCCAGCAGCTATCACGGGTCCTACGAGCAGTACTTC. Its translation is CASSYHGSYEQYF. Supplemented by reference TRBV5-6 and TRBJ2-7, the full variable domain reads DAGVTQSPTHLIKTRGQQVTLRCSPKSGHDTVSWYQQALGQGPQFIFQYYEEEERQRGNFPDRFSGHQFPNYSSELNVNALLLGDSALYLCASSYHGSYEQYFGPGTRLTVT.

The V and J genes are TRBV11-2 and TRBJ2-7; 9 nucleotides match TRBD2. V lost 4 bases, J lost 5 bases, and 12 bases stayed unmatched. The CDR3 consists of 16 residues. Germline V gene data show CDR1 as SGHAT and CDR2 as FQNNGV. The CDR3 here is CASSYGFSGSVDEQYF. CDR3 sequence (DNA): TGTGCCAGCAGCTATGGTTTTAGCGGGAGTGTTGACGAGCAGTACTTC. Combining the CDR3 with reference TRBV11-2 and TRBJ2-7 gives the whole variable domain EAGVAQSPRYKIIEKRQSVAFWCNPISGHATLYWYQQILGQGPKLLIQFQNNGVVDDSQLPKDRFSAERLKGVDSTLKIQPAKLEDSAVYLCASSYGFSGSVDEQYFGPGTRLTVT.

The chain couples TRBV18 to TRBJ1-5; D perhaps matches TRBD1 (5 bases). Deletions cut 3 bases from V and 7 bases from J, with 16 bases between. The CDR3 contains 15 residues. Germline CDR1 and CDR2: KGHSH and LQKENI. CDR3 DNA: TGTGCCAGCTCACCGGGTTACGGGGCCCGCCAGCCCCAGCATTTT. It translates to CASSPGYGARQPQHF.

The rearrangement uses TRBV29-1 and TRBJ2-5; no firm D call. The CDR3 is 11 residues long. V lost 7 bases, J lost 5 bases, and 11 bases lay in between. Germline CDR1 is SQVTM and CDR2 is ANQGSEA. CDR3 protein: CSAPYGETQYF. CDR3 DNA: TGCAGCGCCCCGTATGGGGAGACCCAGTACTTC. The full variable domain, completed using reference TRBV29-1 and TRBJ2-5, is SAVISQKPSRDICQRGTSLTIQCQVDSQVTMMFWYRQQPGQSLTLIATANQGSEATYESGFVIDKFPISRPNLTFSTLTVSNMSPEDSSIYLCSAPYGETQYFGPGTRLLVL.

The chain links TRBV5-1 to TRBJ2-1; 12 bases line up with TRBD2. Germline lookup yields CDR1 SGHRS and CDR2 YFSETQ. V dropped 2 bases and J dropped 6; count of bases not matched to a gene: 9. There are 17 residues in the CDR3. CDR3 sequence (DNA): TGCGCCAGCAGCTTCGAAAGTGGACTAGCGGGAATCAATGAGCAGTTCTTC. Its protein product is CASSFESGLAGINEQFF.

J is TRBJ2-7 and V is TRBV19, with 7 bases matching TRBD2. V lost 1 base and J lost 3; bases outside the gene matches: 6. Germline CDR1 LNHDA, CDR2 SQIVND (reference sequence). The length of the CDR3 is 15 residues. This CDR3 reads CASSIGAGRDYEQYF. CDR3 bases: TGTGCCAGTAGTATAGGGGCAGGGAGGGACTACGAGCAGTACTTC.

The rearrangement links TRBV11-3 to TRBJ2-7; 14 bases align to TRBD2. CDR1 is SGHNT, CDR2 YENEEA, per germline. With V trimmed by 5 bases and J by 5 bases, 5 bases remained unmatched. The CDR3 sequence is 15 residues long. The DNA of the CDR3 is TGTGCCAGCAGCCAGGGACTAGCGGGAGTCAACGAGCAGTACTTC. This codes for CASSQGLAGVNEQYF.

This clone was seen a handful of times. The chain's CDR3 is CASSLKGHALREQYF. The CDR3 nucleotides read TGTGCCAGCAGTTTAAAGGGACACGCTTTACGGGAGCAGTACTTC. The chain is built from TRBV28 and TRBJ2-7, with a tentative D call TRBD1 (6 bases). The ends were cut back, 2 bases at V and 7 bases at J, with 18 bases in the middle. The germline V gene encodes CDR1 MDHEN and CDR2 SYDVKM. This CDR3 comprises 15 residues.

V gene TRBV28 combines with J gene TRBJ1-2; D unclear. V lost 3 bases, J lost 0 bases, and 5 bases lay in between. Germline values: CDR1 MDHEN, CDR2 SYDVKM. The CDR3 is made up of 13 amino acids. The CDR3 DNA follows: TGTGCCAGCAGTTTTCACGCTAACTATGGCTACACCTTC. Its translation: CASSFHANYGYTF.

This clone has more than one count but fewer than ten. The genes are TRBV6-1 and TRBJ2-7, with D possibly matching TRBD2 (6 bases). The germline CDR1 and CDR2 sequences are MNHNS and SASEGT. Trimming removed 4 bases at V and 5 bases at J, with 15 bases between. The CDR3 spans 14 residues. The CDR3 spells CASSVGGGSNEQYF. The CDR3 bases are TGTGCCAGCAGTGTGGGGGGAGGATCCAACGAGCAGTACTTC.

This rearrangement joins TRBV5-2 to TRBJ1-2; the tabulated D call, TRBD1, remains unverified against the DNA. TRBV5-2 is an annotated pseudogene. The CDR3 extends over 17 amino acids. CDR3 DNA: TGCGCCAGCAGCCATGCCGGGACAGGGGAAGGAGAGAATGGCTACACCTTC. Translation: CASSHAGTGEGENGYTF.